A selection of T cell receptor beta chains follows, all from one sample in a study of metastatic and nonmetastatic thyroid tumors. TCRdb re-called the PCR reads through MiXCR. The sample has approximately 90,000 clones, 7.5% to 9% seen once; the top ten hold more than 8%. Sequenced input: blood. The receptors derive from a female donor with papillary thyroid cancer or a benign thyroid nodule (not recorded which). Some clones in this sample may be carry-over from other donors' samples. The CDR3 runs from the conserved cysteine through the conserved F or W. A D gene is named only where the DNA matches it firmly. The size field is filled for only some rows; it gives once, few, many or a size class.

abundance: NA
v_gene: TRBV20-1
d_gene: NA
j_gene: TRBJ2-4
CDR3nt: TGCAGTGCTAGAGTTGGACTAGCCAAAAACATTCAGTACTTC
CDR3aa: CSARVGLAKNIQYF

abundance: many
v_gene: TRBV11-2
d_gene: TRBD1
j_gene: TRBJ1-4
CDR3nt: TGTGCCAGCAGCTTTGGCAGGGGGCCCACTAATGAAAAACTGTTTTTT
CDR3aa: CASSFGRGPTNEKLFF

abundance: many
v_gene: TRBV3-1
d_gene: NA
j_gene: TRBJ2-7
CDR3nt: TGTGCCAGCAGCCAAGACATCGAGCAGTACTTC
CDR3aa: CASSQDIEQYF

abundance: NA
v_gene: TRBV20-1
d_gene: NA
j_gene: TRBJ2-1
CDR3nt: TGCAGTGCTAGAGTAGGAGGGGGGGCCCCTAATGAGCAGTTCTTC
CDR3aa: CSARVGGGAPNEQFF

abundance: few
v_gene: TRBV11-2
d_gene: TRBD2
j_gene: TRBJ2-3
CDR3nt: TGTGCCAGCAGCTTCCTCGGCGGGGGGGCCCCAGATACGCAGTATTTT
CDR3aa: CASSFLGGGAPDTQYF

abundance: NA
v_gene: TRBV5-4
d_gene: NA
j_gene: TRBJ2-5
CDR3nt: TGTGCCAGCAGCTTACAAGAGACCCAGTACTTC
CDR3aa: CASSLQETQYF

abundance: many
v_gene: TRBV20-1
d_gene: TRBD2
j_gene: TRBJ2-5
CDR3nt: TGCAGTGCTTACGGGGGGTGGGAGACCCAGTACTTC
CDR3aa: CSAYGGWETQYF

abundance: NA
v_gene: TRBV5-1
d_gene: NA
j_gene: TRBJ1-2
CDR3nt: TGCGCCAGCAGCTTGGGACAGAGGAAATATGGCTACACCTTC
CDR3aa: CASSLGQRKYGYTF

abundance: many
v_gene: TRBV7-9
d_gene: NA
j_gene: TRBJ2-1
CDR3nt: TGTGCCAGCAGTGAGGGCTACAATGAGCAGTTCTTC
CDR3aa: CASSEGYNEQFF

abundance: NA
v_gene: TRBV11-2
d_gene: NA
j_gene: TRBJ2-1
CDR3nt: TGTGCCAGCAGCTTAGTGATAGGGGGTTCCTACAATGAGCAGTTCTTC
CDR3aa: CASSLVIGGSYNEQFF

abundance: many
v_gene: TRBV18
d_gene: NA
j_gene: TRBJ2-1
CDR3nt: TGTGCCAGCTCACTTTACAGGAACAATGAGCAGTTCTTC
CDR3aa: CASSLYRNNEQFF

abundance: many
v_gene: TRBV6-1
d_gene: TRBD2
j_gene: TRBJ2-3
CDR3nt: TGTGCCAGCAGGCAAAGAGCGGGGGGAACAGATACGCAGTATTTT
CDR3aa: CASRQRAGGTDTQYF

abundance: many
v_gene: TRBV6-5
d_gene: TRBD1
j_gene: TRBJ1-2
CDR3nt: TGTGCCAGCAGTTACTCGGCCCGAAGAACAGGGGCCTTGCGCTATGGCTACACCTTC
CDR3aa: CASSYSARRTGALRYGYTF

abundance: many
v_gene: TRBV19
d_gene: NA
j_gene: TRBJ2-7
CDR3nt: TGTGCCAGTAGTATAGGGACATCGCACTCCTACGAGCAGTACTTC
CDR3aa: CASSIGTSHSYEQYF

abundance: many
v_gene: TRBV18
d_gene: NA
j_gene: TRBJ2-7
CDR3nt: TGTGCCAGTAGCGAGCGGGACGGGACAGACTACGAGCAGTACTTC
CDR3aa: CASSERDGTDYEQYF

abundance: NA
v_gene: TRBV7-9
d_gene: NA
j_gene: TRBJ2-7
CDR3nt: TGTGCCAGCAGCTTCGACAGGAGCTCCTACGAGCAGTACTTC
CDR3aa: CASSFDRSSYEQYF

abundance: NA
v_gene: TRBV7-2
d_gene: NA
j_gene: TRBJ1-1
CDR3nt: TGTGCCAGCAGCGAAGGGAGAATGAACACTGAAGCTTTCTTT
CDR3aa: CASSEGRMNTEAFF

abundance: few
v_gene: TRBV12-3/TRBV12-4
d_gene: NA
j_gene: TRBJ2-1
CDR3nt: TGTGCCAGCAGTCAGAACAGGTGGAATGAGCAGTTCTTC
CDR3aa: CASSQNRWNEQFF

abundance: once
v_gene: TRBV18
d_gene: TRBD1
j_gene: TRBJ2-7
CDR3nt: TGTGCCAGCTCACCAAAACAGGGGGACATCTACGAGCAGTACTTC
CDR3aa: CASSPKQGDIYEQYF

abundance: NA
v_gene: TRBV7-3
d_gene: NA
j_gene: TRBJ2-3
CDR3nt: TGTGCCAGCAGCACTCCTGGACTGGGACGCCCAACAGATACGCAGTATTTT
CDR3aa: CASSTPGLGRPTDTQYF

abundance: many
v_gene: TRBV29-1
d_gene: TRBD1
j_gene: TRBJ1-6
CDR3nt: TGCAGCGTGGCAGGGGGCGACTATAATTCACCCCTCCACTTT
CDR3aa: CSVAGGDYNSPLHF

abundance: NA
v_gene: TRBV20-1
d_gene: NA
j_gene: TRBJ1-1
CDR3nt: TGCAGTGCTAGCCTCTTTCCTGAAGCTTTCTTT
CDR3aa: CSASLFPEAFF

abundance: few
v_gene: TRBV7-3
d_gene: TRBD2
j_gene: TRBJ2-5
CDR3nt: TGTGCCAGCAGCTCGGGACTAGCGGGGGTGTACCAAGAGACCCAGTACTTC
CDR3aa: CASSSGLAGVYQETQYF

abundance: NA
v_gene: TRBV25-1
d_gene: NA
j_gene: TRBJ2-5
CDR3nt: TGTGCCAGCAGTGAATTTGGCGGTGCGGGTGAGACCCAGTACTTC
CDR3aa: CASSEFGGAGETQYF

abundance: many
v_gene: TRBV6-2/TRBV6-3
d_gene: NA
j_gene: TRBJ1-2
CDR3nt: TGTGCCAGCAGTCCTCCAGGAGAATATCTTGGCTACACCTTC
CDR3aa: CASSPPGEYLGYTF

abundance: many
v_gene: TRBV11-2
d_gene: NA
j_gene: TRBJ2-2
CDR3nt: TGTGCCAGCAGCTTATCTGGGGCCGGGGAGCTGTTTTTT
CDR3aa: CASSLSGAGELFF

abundance: many
v_gene: TRBV15
d_gene: TRBD1
j_gene: TRBJ1-2
CDR3nt: TGTGCCACCAGCCCAAAGGGACAGGCCACTTTCATTTATGGCTACACCTTC
CDR3aa: CATSPKGQATFIYGYTF

abundance: many
v_gene: TRBV7-2
d_gene: NA
j_gene: TRBJ1-2
CDR3nt: TGTGCCAGCAGCTTATTTGGAGGTTCGCATGGCTACACCTTC
CDR3aa: CASSLFGGSHGYTF

abundance: many
v_gene: TRBV4-1
d_gene: NA
j_gene: TRBJ2-4
CDR3nt: TGCGCCAGCAGCCAAGATGCCCACCTCCCTGAAAACATTCAGTACTTC
CDR3aa: CASSQDAHLPENIQYF

abundance: few
v_gene: TRBV19
d_gene: NA
j_gene: TRBJ1-4
CDR3nt: TGTGCCAGTAGTATGACCGAAAATGAAAAACTGTTTTTT
CDR3aa: CASSMTENEKLFF

abundance: many
v_gene: TRBV13
d_gene: NA
j_gene: TRBJ2-7
CDR3nt: TGTGCCAGCAGCTTAGGCAGTTACGAGCAGTACTTC
CDR3aa: CASSLGSYEQYF

abundance: many
v_gene: TRBV6-1
d_gene: NA
j_gene: TRBJ1-1
CDR3nt: TGTGCCAGCAGTCGGAGTACTGAAGCTTTCTTT
CDR3aa: CASSRSTEAFF

abundance: NA
v_gene: TRBV5-1
d_gene: NA
j_gene: TRBJ1-2
CDR3nt: TGCGCCAGCAGACAATCGTCGGAAAACTATGGCTACACCTTC
CDR3aa: CASRQSSENYGYTF

abundance: many
v_gene: TRBV9
d_gene: NA
j_gene: TRBJ2-5
CDR3nt: TGTGCCAGCAGCCCCGGCAGGGTAGAGACCCAGTACTTC
CDR3aa: CASSPGRVETQYF

abundance: many
v_gene: TRBV5-6
d_gene: TRBD2
j_gene: TRBJ2-5
CDR3nt: TGTGCCAGCAGCTCCGGGACTAGCGGGGGACCGGGCTCCCAGTACTTC
CDR3aa: CASSSGTSGGPGSQYF

abundance: many
v_gene: TRBV25-1
d_gene: TRBD2
j_gene: TRBJ2-2
CDR3nt: TGTGCCAGCAGTGTCCGGGGGGTCTATGATGTAGGAGAGCTGTTTTTT
CDR3aa: CASSVRGVYDVGELFF

abundance: many
v_gene: TRBV6-1
d_gene: NA
j_gene: TRBJ2-3
CDR3nt: TGTGCCAGCAGACAGGGTAGGAACACAGATACGCAGTATTTT
CDR3aa: CASRQGRNTDTQYF

abundance: many
v_gene: TRBV11-1
d_gene: TRBD1
j_gene: TRBJ2-7
CDR3nt: TGTGCCAGCAGCCAATCCGGGACAGGGCGCGAGCAGTACTTC
CDR3aa: CASSQSGTGREQYF

abundance: many
v_gene: TRBV19
d_gene: NA
j_gene: TRBJ1-3
CDR3nt: TGTGCCAGTAGTGTACAGGGCTCTGGAAACACCATATATTTT
CDR3aa: CASSVQGSGNTIYF

abundance: NA
v_gene: TRBV11-2
d_gene: NA
j_gene: TRBJ2-5
CDR3nt: TGTGCCAGCAGCTTACTACGGGGTACAGAGACCCAGTACTTC
CDR3aa: CASSLLRGTETQYF

abundance: NA
v_gene: TRBV11-2
d_gene: TRBD2
j_gene: TRBJ2-3
CDR3nt: TGTGCCAGCAGCTTTGGGACTAGGTCTCCAGATACACAGTATTTT
CDR3aa: CASSFGTRSPDTQYF

abundance: many
v_gene: TRBV19
d_gene: NA
j_gene: TRBJ2-2
CDR3nt: TGTGCCAGTAGTCCCTTGTCCGGGGAGCTGTTTTTT
CDR3aa: CASSPLSGELFF

abundance: few
v_gene: TRBV6-1
d_gene: TRBD2
j_gene: TRBJ2-2
CDR3nt: TGTGCCAGCAGTGTTGGACTAGCGGGAACCGGGGAGCTGTTTTTT
CDR3aa: CASSVGLAGTGELFF

abundance: many
v_gene: TRBV7-2
d_gene: NA
j_gene: TRBJ1-1
CDR3nt: TGTGCCAGCAGCTCCCATGGGGGCCCCTATGAAGCTTTCTTT
CDR3aa: CASSSHGGPYEAFF

abundance: few
v_gene: TRBV6-1
d_gene: NA
j_gene: TRBJ2-2
CDR3nt: TGTGCCAGCACCAAAGGGACCGGGGAGCTGTTTTTT
CDR3aa: CASTKGTGELFF

abundance: NA
v_gene: TRBV29-1
d_gene: NA
j_gene: TRBJ2-1
CDR3nt: TGCAGCGTTGAAGGGCGGGGCGACAATAGCAATGAGCAGTTCTTC
CDR3aa: CSVEGRGDNSNEQFF

abundance: many
v_gene: TRBV7-3
d_gene: NA
j_gene: TRBJ2-2
CDR3nt: TGTGCCAGCAGCCAAGACGGATCTCGCACCGGGGAGCTGTTTTTT
CDR3aa: CASSQDGSRTGELFF

abundance: many
v_gene: TRBV11-2
d_gene: TRBD2
j_gene: TRBJ2-1
CDR3nt: TGTGCCAGCAGCCTTAGAGGGTCCGGGACTAGCGGGGTTTCCTACAATGAGCAGTTCTTC
CDR3aa: CASSLRGSGTSGVSYNEQFF

abundance: many
v_gene: TRBV30
d_gene: NA
j_gene: TRBJ2-7
CDR3nt: TGTGCCTGGAGTGTTCAGGGAGCGAACGAGCAGTACTTC
CDR3aa: CAWSVQGANEQYF

abundance: NA
v_gene: TRBV4-1
d_gene: TRBD1
j_gene: TRBJ2-7
CDR3nt: TGCGCCAGCAGCCAAAACCGGGACAGTAACTACGAGCAGTACTTC
CDR3aa: CASSQNRDSNYEQYF

abundance: many
v_gene: TRBV6-4
d_gene: TRBD2
j_gene: TRBJ2-3
CDR3nt: TGTGCCAGCAGTGAACGGACTAGCGGGGGGGCAGATACGCAGTATTTT
CDR3aa: CASSERTSGGADTQYF

abundance: NA
v_gene: TRBV3-1
d_gene: TRBD1
j_gene: TRBJ1-6
CDR3nt: TGTGCCAGCAGCAAGCGGAGGACAGGTGGATCACCCCTCCACTTT
CDR3aa: CASSKRRTGGSPLHF

abundance: many
v_gene: TRBV19
d_gene: NA
j_gene: TRBJ1-3
CDR3nt: TGTGCCAGTACTACCCCCCAGGGCTCTGGAAACACCATATATTTT
CDR3aa: CASTTPQGSGNTIYF

abundance: many
v_gene: TRBV6-4
d_gene: TRBD1
j_gene: TRBJ2-3
CDR3nt: TGTGCCAGCAGTGACTCGAGGGCAGGGGGTCCAGATACGCAGTATTTT
CDR3aa: CASSDSRAGGPDTQYF